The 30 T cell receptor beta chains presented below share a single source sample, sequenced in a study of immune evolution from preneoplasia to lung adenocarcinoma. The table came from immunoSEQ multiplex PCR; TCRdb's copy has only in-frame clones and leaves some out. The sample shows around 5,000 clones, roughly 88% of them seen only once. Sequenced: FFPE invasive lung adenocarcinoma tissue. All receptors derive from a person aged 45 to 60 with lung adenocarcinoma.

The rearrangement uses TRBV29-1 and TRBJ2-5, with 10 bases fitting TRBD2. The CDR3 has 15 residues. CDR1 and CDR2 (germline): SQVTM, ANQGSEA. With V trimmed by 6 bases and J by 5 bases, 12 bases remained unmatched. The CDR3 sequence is CSVKGTSVLGETQYF. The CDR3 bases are TGCAGCGTAAAAGGGACTAGCGTATTAGGGGAGACCCAGTACTTC. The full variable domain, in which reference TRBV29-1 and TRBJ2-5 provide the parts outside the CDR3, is SAVISQKPSRDICQRGTSLTIQCQVDSQVTMMFWYRQQPGQSLTLIATANQGSEATYESGFVIDKFPISRPNLTFSTLTVSNMSPEDSSIYLCSVKGTSVLGETQYFGPGTRLLVL.

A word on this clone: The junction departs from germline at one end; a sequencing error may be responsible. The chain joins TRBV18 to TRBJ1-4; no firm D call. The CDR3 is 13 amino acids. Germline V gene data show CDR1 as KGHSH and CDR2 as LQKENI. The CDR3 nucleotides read TGTGCCAACTCAAGCACTGACCTTGGTAAACTGTTTTTT. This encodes CANSSTDLGKLFF. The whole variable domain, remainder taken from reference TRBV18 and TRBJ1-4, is NAGVMQNPRHLVRRRGQEARLRCSPMKGHSHVYWYRQLPEEGLKFMVYLQKENIIDESGMPKERFSAEFPKEGPSILRIQQVVRGDSAAYFCANSSTDLGKLFFGSGTQLSVL.

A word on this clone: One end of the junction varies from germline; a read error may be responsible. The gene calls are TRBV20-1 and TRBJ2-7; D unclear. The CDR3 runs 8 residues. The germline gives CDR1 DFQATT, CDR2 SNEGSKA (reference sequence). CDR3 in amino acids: CSARGSIF. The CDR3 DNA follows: TGCAGTGCTAGAGGCTCGATCTTC.

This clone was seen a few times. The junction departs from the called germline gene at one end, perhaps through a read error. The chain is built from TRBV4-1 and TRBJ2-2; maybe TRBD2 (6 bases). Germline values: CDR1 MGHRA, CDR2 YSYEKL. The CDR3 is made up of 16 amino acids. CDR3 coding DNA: TGCGCCAGCGGCCAAGGCCTAGGGGAGGCCACCGGGGAGCTGTTTTTT. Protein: CASGQGLGEATGELFF.

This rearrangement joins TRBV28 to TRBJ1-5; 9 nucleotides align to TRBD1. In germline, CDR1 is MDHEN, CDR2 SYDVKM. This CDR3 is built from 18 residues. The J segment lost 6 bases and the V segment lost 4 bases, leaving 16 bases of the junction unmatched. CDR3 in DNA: TGTGCCAGCAGTTCACCGGGACAGGGCCTCCGGGTCGGTCAGCCCCAGCATTTT. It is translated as CASSSPGQGLRVGQPQHF.

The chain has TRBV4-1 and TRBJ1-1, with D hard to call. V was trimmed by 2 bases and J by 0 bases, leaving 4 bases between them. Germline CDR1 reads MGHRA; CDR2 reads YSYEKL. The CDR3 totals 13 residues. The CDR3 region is CASSQHMNTEAFF. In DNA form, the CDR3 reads TGCGCCAGCAGCCAACACATGAACACTGAAGCTTTCTTT.

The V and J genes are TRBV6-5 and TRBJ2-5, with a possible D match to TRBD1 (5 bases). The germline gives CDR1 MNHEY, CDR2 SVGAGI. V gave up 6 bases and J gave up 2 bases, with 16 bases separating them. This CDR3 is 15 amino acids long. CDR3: CASRPLWGEQETQYF. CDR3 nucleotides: TGTGCCAGCAGACCCCTTTGGGGCGAGCAAGAGACCCAGTACTTC.

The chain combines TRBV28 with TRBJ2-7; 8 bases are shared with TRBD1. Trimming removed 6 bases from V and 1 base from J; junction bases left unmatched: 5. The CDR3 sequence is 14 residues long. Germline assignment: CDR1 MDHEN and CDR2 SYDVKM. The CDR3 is CASRPGQESYEQYF. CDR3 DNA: TGTGCCAGCAGACCGGGACAGGAGTCCTACGAGCAGTACTTC.

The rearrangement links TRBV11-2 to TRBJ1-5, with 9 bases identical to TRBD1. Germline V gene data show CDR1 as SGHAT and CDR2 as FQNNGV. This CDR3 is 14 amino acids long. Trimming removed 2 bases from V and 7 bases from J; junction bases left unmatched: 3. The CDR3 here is CASSLTGGYQPQHF. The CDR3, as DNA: TGTGCCAGCAGCTTAACAGGGGGCTACCAGCCCCAGCATTTT.

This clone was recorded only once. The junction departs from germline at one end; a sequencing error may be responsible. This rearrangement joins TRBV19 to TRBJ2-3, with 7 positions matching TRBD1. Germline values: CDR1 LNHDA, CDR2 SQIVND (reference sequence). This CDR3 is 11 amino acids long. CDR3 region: CASSKGDRQKF. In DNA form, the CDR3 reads TGTGCCAGTAGTAAGGGGGACAGACAAAAATTT.

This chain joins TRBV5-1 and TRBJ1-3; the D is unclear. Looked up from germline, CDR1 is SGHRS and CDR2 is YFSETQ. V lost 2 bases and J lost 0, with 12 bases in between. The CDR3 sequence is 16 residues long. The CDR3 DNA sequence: TGCGCCAGCAGCTTCGGGAGGCCCGACTCTGGAAACACCATATATTTT. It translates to CASSFGRPDSGNTIYF.

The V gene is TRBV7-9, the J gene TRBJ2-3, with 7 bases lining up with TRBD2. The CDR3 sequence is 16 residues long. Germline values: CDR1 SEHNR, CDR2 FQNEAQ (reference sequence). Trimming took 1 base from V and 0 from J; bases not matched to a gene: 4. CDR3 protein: CASSLGLAPSTDTQYF. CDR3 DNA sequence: TGTGCCAGCAGCTTAGGACTAGCTCCGAGCACAGATACGCAGTATTTT.

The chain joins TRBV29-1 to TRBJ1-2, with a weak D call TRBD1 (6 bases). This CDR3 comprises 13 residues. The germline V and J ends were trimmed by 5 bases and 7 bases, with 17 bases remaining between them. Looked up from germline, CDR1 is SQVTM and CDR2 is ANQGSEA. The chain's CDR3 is CSVSQGTGGGYTF. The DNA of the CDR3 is TGCAGCGTTTCACAGGGCACTGGGGGTGGCTACACCTTC.

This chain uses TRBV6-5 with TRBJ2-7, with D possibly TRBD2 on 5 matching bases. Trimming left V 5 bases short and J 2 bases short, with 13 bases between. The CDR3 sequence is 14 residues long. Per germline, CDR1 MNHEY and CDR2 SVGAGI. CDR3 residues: CASSKQSGTYEQYF. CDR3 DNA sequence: TGTGCCAGCAGTAAACAAAGCGGAACCTACGAGCAGTACTTC.

The CDR3 sequence: CASSFGGGPGTEAFF. In DNA form, the CDR3 reads TGTGCCAGCAGTTTTGGAGGGGGTCCGGGGACTGAAGCTTTCTTT. This chain links TRBV28 with TRBJ1-1; D perhaps matches TRBD1 (6 bases). This CDR3 is 15 amino acids long. The V gene lost 3 bases and the J gene lost 5 bases, with 16 bases spanning the gap. From germline, CDR1 is MDHEN and CDR2 SYDVKM.

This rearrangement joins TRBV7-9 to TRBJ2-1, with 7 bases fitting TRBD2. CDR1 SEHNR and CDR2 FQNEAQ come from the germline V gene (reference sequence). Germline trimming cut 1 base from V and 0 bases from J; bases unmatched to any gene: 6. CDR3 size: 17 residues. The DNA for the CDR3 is TGTGCCAGCAGCTTAGGGCGGGAGAGGCGCTCCTACAATGAGCAGTTCTTC. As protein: CASSLGRERRSYNEQFF.

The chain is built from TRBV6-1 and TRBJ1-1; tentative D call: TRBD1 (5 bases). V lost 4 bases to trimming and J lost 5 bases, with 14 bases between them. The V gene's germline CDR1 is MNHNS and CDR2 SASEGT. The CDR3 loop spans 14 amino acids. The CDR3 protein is CASSGTPEGTEAFF. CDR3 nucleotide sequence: TGTGCCAGCAGTGGGACCCCGGAGGGGACTGAAGCTTTCTTT.

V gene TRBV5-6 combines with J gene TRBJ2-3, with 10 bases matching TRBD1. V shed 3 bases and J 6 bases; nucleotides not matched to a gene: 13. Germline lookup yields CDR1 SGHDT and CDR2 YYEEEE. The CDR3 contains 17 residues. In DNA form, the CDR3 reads TGTGCCAGCAGCTATAGGCTTGACAGGGGGCAGGAGGATACGCAGTATTTT. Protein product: CASSYRLDRGQEDTQYF.

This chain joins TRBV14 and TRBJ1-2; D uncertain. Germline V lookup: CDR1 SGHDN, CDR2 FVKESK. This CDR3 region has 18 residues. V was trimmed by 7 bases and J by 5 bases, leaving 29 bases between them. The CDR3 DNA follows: TGTGCCAGCACCCCCGAGCCAGGACGAGCACGCCTTTCTTATGGCTACACCTTC. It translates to CASTPEPGRARLSYGYTF.

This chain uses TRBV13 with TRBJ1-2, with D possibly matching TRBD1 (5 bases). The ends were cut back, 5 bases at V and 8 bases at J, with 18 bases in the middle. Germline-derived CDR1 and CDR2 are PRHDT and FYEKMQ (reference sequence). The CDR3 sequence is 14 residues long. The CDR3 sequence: CASSVRVLPGGYTF. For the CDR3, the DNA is TGTGCCAGCAGCGTCAGGGTTCTGCCGGGGGGCTACACCTTC.

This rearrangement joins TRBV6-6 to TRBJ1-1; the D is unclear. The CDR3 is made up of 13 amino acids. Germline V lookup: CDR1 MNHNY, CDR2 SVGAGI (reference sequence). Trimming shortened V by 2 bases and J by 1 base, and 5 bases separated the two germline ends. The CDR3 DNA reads TGTGCCAGCAGTTACGACGGGAACACTGAAGCTTTCTTT. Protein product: CASSYDGNTEAFF.

CDR3 DNA: TGTGCCAGCAGTGTGGGCTCTAGCACAGATACGCAGTATTTT. Translating it yields CASSVGSSTDTQYF. The rearrangement joins TRBV2 to TRBJ2-3; D call uncertain. The CDR3 covers 14 residues. The germline CDR1 and CDR2 sequences are SNHLY and FYNNEI. Deletions cut 4 bases from V and 0 bases from J, with 8 bases between.

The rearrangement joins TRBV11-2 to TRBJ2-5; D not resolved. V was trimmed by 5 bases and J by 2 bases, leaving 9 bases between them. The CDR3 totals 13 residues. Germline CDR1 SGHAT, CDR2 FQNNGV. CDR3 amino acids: CASSVVWQETQYF. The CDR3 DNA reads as TGTGCCAGCAGCGTAGTTTGGCAAGAGACCCAGTACTTC.

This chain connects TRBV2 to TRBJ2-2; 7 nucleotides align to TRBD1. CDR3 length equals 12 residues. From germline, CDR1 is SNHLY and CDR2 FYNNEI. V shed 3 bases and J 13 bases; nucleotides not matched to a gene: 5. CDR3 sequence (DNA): TGTGCCAGCAGTGAGGGACAGAGGGGGCTGTTTTTT. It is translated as CASSEGQRGLFF.

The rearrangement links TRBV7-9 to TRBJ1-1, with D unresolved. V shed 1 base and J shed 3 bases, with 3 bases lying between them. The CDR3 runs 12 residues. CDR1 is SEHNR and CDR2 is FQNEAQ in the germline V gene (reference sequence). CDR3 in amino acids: CASSLGYTEAFF. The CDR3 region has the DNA TGTGCCAGCAGCTTAGGGTACACTGAAGCTTTCTTT.

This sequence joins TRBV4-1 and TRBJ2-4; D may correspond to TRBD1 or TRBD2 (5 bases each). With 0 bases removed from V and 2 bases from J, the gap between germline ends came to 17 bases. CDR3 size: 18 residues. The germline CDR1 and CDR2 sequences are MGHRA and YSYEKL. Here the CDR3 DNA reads TGCGCCAGCAGCCAAGATGGGGCTGCGAGGGGTTCCAAAAACATTCAGTACTTC. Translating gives CASSQDGAARGSKNIQYF.

CDR3 region: CAIRTGTADYGYTF. In DNA, the CDR3 is TGTGCCATCCGGACCGGGACAGCTGACTATGGCTACACCTTC. This rearrangement joins TRBV27 to TRBJ1-2; 7 bases fit TRBD1. The ends lost 10 bases at V and 3 bases at J; junction bases unmatched: 11. Germline CDR1 MNHEY, CDR2 SMNVEV (reference sequence). This CDR3 is 14 amino acids long.

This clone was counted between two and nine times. In DNA form, the CDR3 reads TGTGCCTCCACCGGGTCAGGGGGAAATCAGCCCCAGCATTTT. Translated: CASTGSGGNQPQHF. The rearrangement links TRBV30 to TRBJ1-5; 7 bases match TRBD1. CDR3 length: 14 amino acids. V gave up 7 bases and J gave up 4 bases; unmatched junction bases: 10. CDR1 and CDR2 (germline): GTSNPN, SVGIG (reference sequence).

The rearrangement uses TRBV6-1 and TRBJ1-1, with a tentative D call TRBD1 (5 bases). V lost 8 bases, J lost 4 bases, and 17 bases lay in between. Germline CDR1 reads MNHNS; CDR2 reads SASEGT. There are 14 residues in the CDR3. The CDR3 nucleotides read TGTGCCAGCGGGGGGGTTAAATCTATCACTGAAGCTTTCTTT. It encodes CASGGVKSITEAFF.

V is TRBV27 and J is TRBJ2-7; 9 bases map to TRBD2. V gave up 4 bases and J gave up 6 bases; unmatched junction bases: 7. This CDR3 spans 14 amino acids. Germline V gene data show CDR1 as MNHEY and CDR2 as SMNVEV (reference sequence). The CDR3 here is CASSSSGKFREQYF. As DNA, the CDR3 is TGTGCCAGCAGTTCTAGCGGGAAGTTTCGCGAGCAGTACTTC.